One sample yielded the 5 T cell receptor beta chains listed below, sequenced in a study of cytomegalovirus exposure and HLA in healthy donors. The protocol was immunoSEQ multiplex PCR, while the TCRdb copy is restricted to in-frame clones and leaves out a portion. This sample has 150,000 to 200,000 clones, with about 80% found just once. What was sequenced was PBMCs. All receptors come from a man aged 18-30 years in good health and CMV-seropositive.

The genes are TRBV27 and TRBJ1-2, with 10 bases aligning to TRBD1. The CDR3 runs 14 residues. V lost 6 bases and J lost 5; bases outside the gene matches: 6. Germline V gene data show CDR1 as MNHEY and CDR2 as SMNVEV (reference sequence). The CDR3 sequence: CASSRQGADYGYTF. The CDR3 DNA reads TGTGCCAGCAGCCGACAGGGGGCCGATTATGGCTACACCTTC.

The gene calls are TRBV6-5 and TRBJ1-2; TRBD1 might be the D (5 bases). Trimming took off 3 bases at V and 3 bases at J, with 17 bases between the two ends. Germline V lookup: CDR1 MNHEY, CDR2 SVGAGI. This CDR3 spans 16 amino acids. The CDR3: CASSYLPPTADYGYTF. Written as DNA, the CDR3 is TGTGCCAGCAGTTATTTACCTCCGACAGCAGACTATGGCTACACCTTC.

This chain uses TRBV6-1 with TRBJ1-5; no reliable D call. The CDR3 length is 10 residues. Germline V lookup: CDR1 MNHNS, CDR2 SASEGT. Deletions cut 3 bases from V and 9 bases from J, with 3 bases between. CDR3 in amino acids: CASSDLPQHF. The CDR3 DNA follows: TGTGCCAGCAGTGACCTGCCCCAGCATTTT.

The CDR3 is CASTLAGGAGQPQHF. CDR3 DNA: TGTGCCAGCACCCTAGCAGGGGGCGCCGGTCAGCCCCAGCATTTT. The chain combines TRBV27 with TRBJ1-5, with 8 nucleotides matching TRBD1. Germline V gene sequence: CDR1 MNHEY, CDR2 SMNVEV (reference sequence). Trimming cost V 7 bases and J 6 bases; bases outside gene matches: 11. This CDR3 is built from 15 residues.

V and J are TRBV28 and TRBJ1-4; 8 nucleotides match TRBD1. The V and J ends lost 10 bases and 7 bases, in that order; junction bases with no gene match: 8. Germline CDR1 MDHEN, CDR2 SYDVKM. This CDR3 comprises 13 residues. The CDR3, as DNA: TGTGCCACGACCGGACAGGGAGGTGAAAAACTGTTTTTT. This sequence encodes CATTGQGGEKLFF. Based on the CDR3 plus reference TRBV28 and TRBJ1-4, the full variable domain is DVKVTQSSRYLVKRTGEKVFLECVQDMDHENMFWYRQDPGLGLRLIYFSYDVKMKEKGDIPEGYSVSREKKERFSLILESASTNQTSMYLCATTGQGGEKLFFGSGTQLSVL.